In its sample, the clone carrying this TCR beta chain was seen many times. V lost 6 bases to trimming and J lost 0 bases; unmatched junction nucleotides: 13. The CDR3 is made up of 18 amino acids. Germline-derived CDR1 and CDR2 are MNHEY and SMNVEV (reference sequence). These data originate in a study of blood T cell repertoires in COVID-19. Some clones are missing from TCRdb's copy, which holds only in-frame ones; the method was immunoSEQ multiplex PCR. The table lists approximately 110,000 clones, roughly 80% of them singletons. What was sequenced was peripheral blood. The sequence was obtained from a woman aged 55 to 70 with acute or convalescent COVID-19. This chain joins TRBV27 and TRBJ2-7, with 11 bases fitting TRBD2. The CDR3 sequence is CASRSLAGGQTSSYEQYF. The CDR3 DNA reads as TGTGCCAGCAGGTCTCTAGCGGGGGGCCAAACAAGCTCCTACGAGCAGTACTTC.